The rows below give T cell receptor beta chains drawn from one sample of a study of shared clonotypes between healthy human individuals. Only in-frame clones appear in the TCRdb table, and some are missing; sequencing was by immunoSEQ multiplex PCR. This sample has fewer than 1 million clones; 96% occur once, and the top ten carry less than 0.25%. Sequencing input: naive CD8+ T cells sorted from blood. The receptor set was obtained from a young man in good health. Each CDR3 is given with its conserved first and last residue. The order of the fields is V gene, CDR3 length, clone size, D gene, J gene, CDR3 protein, CDR3 DNA. The D gene is left open where the match is weak. Size values are once, few and many counts, or a class for expanded clones, and some rows have none.

>TRBV27|16|-|TRBD1|TRBJ1-1
CATRGPTTGSNTEAFF
TGTGCCACCCGGGGACCAACGACAGGGTCGAACACTGAAGCTTTCTTT
>TRBV9|14|-|-|TRBJ2-7
CASSVSPPPYEQYF
TGTGCCAGCAGCGTATCCCCCCCGCCCTACGAGCAGTACTTC
>TRBV10-3|16|-|-|TRBJ2-7
CAISERTGPASYEQYF
TGTGCCATCAGTGAGAGGACCGGGCCGGCATCCTACGAGCAGTACTTC
>TRBV11-2|17|once|TRBD1|TRBJ2-5
CASSLVSHGQVGRTQYF
TGTGCCAGCAGCTTAGTTTCTCACGGACAGGTAGGGAGGACCCAGTACTTC
>TRBV19|15|-|TRBD1|TRBJ2-3
CASSRDRTDTDTQYF
TGTGCCAGTAGTAGGGACAGGACTGACACAGATACGCAGTATTTT
>TRBV29-1|15|once|TRBD1|TRBJ2-5
CSVGTGGRLGETQYF
TGCAGCGTTGGGACAGGGGGCCGGTTAGGAGAGACCCAGTACTTC
>TRBV30|12|-|-|TRBJ2-3
CAWSPLTDTQYF
TGTGCCTGGAGTCCATTAACAGATACGCAGTATTTT
>TRBV27|14|once|-|TRBJ1-1
CASSIGQRNTEAFF
TGTGCCAGCAGTATCGGACAGCGGAACACTGAAGCTTTCTTT
>TRBV4-1|15|-|TRBD1|TRBJ2-1
CASTTGQGFYNEQFF
TGCGCCAGCACCACGGGACAGGGATTCTACAATGAGCAGTTCTTC
>TRBV5-1|14|-|TRBD1|TRBJ2-7
CASSLDRGVAEQYF
TGCGCCAGCAGCTTAGACAGGGGGGTGGCCGAGCAGTACTTC
>TRBV28|12|-|-|TRBJ2-7
CASSAVSYEQYF
TGTGCCAGCAGTGCAGTCTCCTACGAGCAGTACTTC
>TRBV9|18|-|-|TRBJ2-1
CASSTPMGGRGTYNEQFF
TGTGCCAGCAGCACCCCGATGGGGGGGCGGGGCACTTACAATGAGCAGTTCTTC
>TRBV11-2|12|-|-|TRBJ1-4
CASSLGGGKLFF
TGTGCCAGCAGCTTAGGGGGAGGGAAACTGTTTTTT